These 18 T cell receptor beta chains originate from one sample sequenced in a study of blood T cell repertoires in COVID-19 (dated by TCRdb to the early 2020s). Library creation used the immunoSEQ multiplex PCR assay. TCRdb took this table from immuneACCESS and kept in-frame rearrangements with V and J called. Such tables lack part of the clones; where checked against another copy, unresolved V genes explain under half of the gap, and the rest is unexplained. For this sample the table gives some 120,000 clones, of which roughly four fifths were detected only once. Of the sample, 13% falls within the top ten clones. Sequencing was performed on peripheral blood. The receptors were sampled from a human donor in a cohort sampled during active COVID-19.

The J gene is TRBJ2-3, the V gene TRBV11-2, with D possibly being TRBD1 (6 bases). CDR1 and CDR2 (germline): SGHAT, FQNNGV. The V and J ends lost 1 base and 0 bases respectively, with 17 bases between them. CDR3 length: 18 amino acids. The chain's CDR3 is CASSLGGRTDWSTDTQYF. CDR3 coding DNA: TGTGCCAGCAGCTTAGGGGGGCGCACGGATTGGAGCACAGATACGCAGTATTTT.

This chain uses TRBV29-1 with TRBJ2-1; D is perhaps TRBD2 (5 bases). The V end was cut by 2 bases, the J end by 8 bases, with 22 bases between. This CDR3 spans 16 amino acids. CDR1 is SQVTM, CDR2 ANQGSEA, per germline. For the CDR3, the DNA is TGCAGCGTTGAAACCCCGGGATCAGATAGTTCCGATGAGCAGTTCTTC. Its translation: CSVETPGSDSSDEQFF.

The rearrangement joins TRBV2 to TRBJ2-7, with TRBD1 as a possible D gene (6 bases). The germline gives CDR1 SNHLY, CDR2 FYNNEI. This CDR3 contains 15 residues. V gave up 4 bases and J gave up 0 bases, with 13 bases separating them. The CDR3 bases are TGTGCCAGCAGTGGGGGTCACAGGGCCTCCTACGAGCAGTACTTC. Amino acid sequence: CASSGGHRASYEQYF.

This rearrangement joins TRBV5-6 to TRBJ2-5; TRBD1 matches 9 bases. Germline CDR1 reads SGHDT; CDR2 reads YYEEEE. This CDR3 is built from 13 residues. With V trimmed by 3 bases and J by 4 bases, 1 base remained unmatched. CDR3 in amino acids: CASSWDRVETQYF. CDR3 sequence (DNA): TGTGCCAGCAGCTGGGACAGGGTAGAGACCCAGTACTTC.

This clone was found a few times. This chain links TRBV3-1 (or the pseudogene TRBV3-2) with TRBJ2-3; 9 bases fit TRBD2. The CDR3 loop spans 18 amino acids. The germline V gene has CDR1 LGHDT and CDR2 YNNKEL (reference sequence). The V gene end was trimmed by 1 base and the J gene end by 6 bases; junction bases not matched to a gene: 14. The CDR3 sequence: CASSQGAETSGRGDTQYF. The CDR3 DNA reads TGTGCCAGCAGCCAAGGCGCCGAGACTAGCGGAAGGGGGGATACGCAGTATTTT.

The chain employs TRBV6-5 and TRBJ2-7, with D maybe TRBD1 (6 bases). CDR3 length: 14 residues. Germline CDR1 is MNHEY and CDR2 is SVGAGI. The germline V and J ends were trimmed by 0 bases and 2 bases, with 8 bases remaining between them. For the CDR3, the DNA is TGTGCCAGCAGTTACTCGAAGGGGGCCTACGAGCAGTACTTC. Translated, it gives CASSYSKGAYEQYF.

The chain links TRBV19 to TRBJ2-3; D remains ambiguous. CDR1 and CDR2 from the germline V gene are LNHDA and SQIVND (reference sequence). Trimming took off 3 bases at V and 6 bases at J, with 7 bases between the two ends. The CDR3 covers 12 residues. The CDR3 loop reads CASSIASDTQYF. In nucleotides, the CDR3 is TGTGCCAGTAGTATTGCGAGTGATACGCAGTATTTT.

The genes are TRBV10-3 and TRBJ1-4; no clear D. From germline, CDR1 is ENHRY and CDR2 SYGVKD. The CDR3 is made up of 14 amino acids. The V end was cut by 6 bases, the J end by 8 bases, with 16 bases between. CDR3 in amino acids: CAISAGRAEEKLFF. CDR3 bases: TGTGCCATCAGCGCCGGGAGGGCGGAAGAAAAACTGTTTTTT.

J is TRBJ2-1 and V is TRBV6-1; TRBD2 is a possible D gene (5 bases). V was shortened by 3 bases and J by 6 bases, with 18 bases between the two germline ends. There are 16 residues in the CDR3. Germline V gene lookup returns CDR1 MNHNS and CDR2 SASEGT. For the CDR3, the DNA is TGTGCCAGCAGTGAGCCGAGGGCCTCTCGCACCAATGAGCAGTTCTTC. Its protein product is CASSEPRASRTNEQFF.

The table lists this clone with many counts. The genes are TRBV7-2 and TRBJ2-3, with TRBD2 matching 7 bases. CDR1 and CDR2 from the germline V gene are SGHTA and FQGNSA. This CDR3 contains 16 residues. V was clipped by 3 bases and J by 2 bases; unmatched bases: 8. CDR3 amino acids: CASSFTSGLLTDTQYF. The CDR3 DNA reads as TGTGCCAGCAGCTTCACATCGGGACTACTCACAGATACGCAGTATTTT.

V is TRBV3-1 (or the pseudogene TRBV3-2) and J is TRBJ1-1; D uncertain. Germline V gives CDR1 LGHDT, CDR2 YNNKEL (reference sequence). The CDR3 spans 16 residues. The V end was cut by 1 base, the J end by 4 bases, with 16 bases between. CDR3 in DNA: TGTGCCAGCAGCCAAGTTTACGGGGTAAGGAGCACTGAAGCTTTCTTT. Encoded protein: CASSQVYGVRSTEAFF.

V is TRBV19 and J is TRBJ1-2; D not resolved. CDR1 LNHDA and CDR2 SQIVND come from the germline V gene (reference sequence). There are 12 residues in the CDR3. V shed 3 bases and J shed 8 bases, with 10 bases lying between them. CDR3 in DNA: TGTGCCAGTAGTATCCTGGGAGACGGCTACACCTTC. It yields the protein CASSILGDGYTF.

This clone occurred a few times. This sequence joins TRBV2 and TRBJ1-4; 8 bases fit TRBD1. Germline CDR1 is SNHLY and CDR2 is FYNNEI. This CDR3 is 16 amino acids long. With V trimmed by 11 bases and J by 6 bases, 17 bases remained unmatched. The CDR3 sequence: CAGTGTGHIGDEKLFF. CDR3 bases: TGTGCCGGAACCGGGACAGGCCACATAGGGGATGAAAAACTGTTTTTT.

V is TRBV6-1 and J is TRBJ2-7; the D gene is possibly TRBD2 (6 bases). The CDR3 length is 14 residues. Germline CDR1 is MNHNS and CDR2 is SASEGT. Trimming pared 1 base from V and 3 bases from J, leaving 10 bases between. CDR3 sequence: CASSEGDGGYEQYF. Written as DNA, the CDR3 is TGTGCCAGCAGTGAAGGGGACGGGGGCTACGAGCAGTACTTC.

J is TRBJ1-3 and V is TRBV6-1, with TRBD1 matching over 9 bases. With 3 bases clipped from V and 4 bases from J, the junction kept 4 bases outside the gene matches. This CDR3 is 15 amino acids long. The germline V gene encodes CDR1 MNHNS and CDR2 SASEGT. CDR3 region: CASSERQGVGNTIYF. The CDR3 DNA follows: TGTGCCAGCAGTGAGCGACAGGGGGTAGGAAACACCATATATTTT.

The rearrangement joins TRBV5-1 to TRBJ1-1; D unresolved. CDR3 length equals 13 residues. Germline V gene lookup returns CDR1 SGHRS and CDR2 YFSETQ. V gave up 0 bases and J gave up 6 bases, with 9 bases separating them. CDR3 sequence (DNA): TGCGCCAGCAGCTTGGGGGCCGTCGCTGAAGCTTTCTTT. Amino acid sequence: CASSLGAVAEAFF.

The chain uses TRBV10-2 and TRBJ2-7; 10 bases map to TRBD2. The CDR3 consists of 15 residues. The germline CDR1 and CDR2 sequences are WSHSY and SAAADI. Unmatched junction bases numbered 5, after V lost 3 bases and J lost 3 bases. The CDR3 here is CASSEPSGGSYEQYF. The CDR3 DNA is TGCGCCAGCAGTGAACCTAGCGGGGGCAGCTACGAGCAGTACTTC.

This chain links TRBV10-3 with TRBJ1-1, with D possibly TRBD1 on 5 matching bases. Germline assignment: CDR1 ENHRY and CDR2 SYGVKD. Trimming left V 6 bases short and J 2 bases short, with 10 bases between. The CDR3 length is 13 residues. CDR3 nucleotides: TGTGCCATCAGGCCAGGGCTAAACACTGAAGCTTTCTTT. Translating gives CAIRPGLNTEAFF.